The source of this T cell receptor beta chain is a study of CD8+ T cells in alopecia areata (dated by TCRdb to the late 2010s). In terms of the full investigation: Female C3H/HeJ recipients, 7-10 weeks old, were grafted with skin from C3H/HeJ donors with spontaneous alopecia (6-12 months old). High-throughput TCRbeta sequencing was used to examine T cell clonal expansion in alopecia areata in both the C3H/HeJ mouse model and human patients. Human TCRbeta sequencing covered scalp tissue and sorted CD4+ and CD8+ peripheral blood T cells from patchy and totalis/universalis alopecia areata patients and healthy controls. Scalp clonality was compared across normal scalp (n=4), patchy alopecia areata scalp (n=8), and alopecia totalis/universalis scalp (n=8). RNA was extracted with the PAXgene miRNA kit for fixed scalp, the miRNeasy kit for PBMCs, and the RNeasy kit for mouse skin. TCRbeta CDR3 regions were amplified by immunoSEQ multiplex PCR using 35 Vbeta forward and 13 Jbeta reverse primers. Results the study describes overall, beyond this receptor: Unlike mouse skin, where gammadelta T cells dominate, normal human skin contains resident alphabeta T cells that get sequenced too, which complicates analysis of the scalp TCR repertoire. Lesional scalp, especially in alopecia totalis/universalis, showed higher clonality and more expanded CD8+ clones than normal scalp, suggesting antigenic drive. Compared with mice, TCR sequences shared between patients were less clear, possibly partly because of HLA diversity across the patient population.

The CDR3 measures 13 amino acids from cysteine to phenylalanine. The 27 bases shown cover part of the CDR3, and their frame starts at base 1. Taken from the germline V gene (reference sequence), the CDR1 and CDR2 loops are FNHDT and SITEND. V is cut by 5 bases and J by 0 bases, and the space between the germline ends is 8 bases. About this clone: Its target antigen remains unknown. This receptor came from a mouse, so its gene names and germline sequences are mouse ones too. With the read ending 4 residues before the CDR3 end, the germline J gene is used to fill in that end. Other DNA sequences in this sample translate to the same CDR3.

Receptor libraries were prepared by the immunoSEQ multiplex PCR assay. RNA was extracted from all samples and reverse transcribed into cDNA, which served as template for TCR sequencing. SuperScript III was used for first-strand cDNA synthesis, primed with a 2:1 mix of oligo-dT and random hexamers. Amplification bias was assessed with a synthetic immune receptor repertoire, and residual bias was removed computationally. Libraries were sequenced on Illumina HiSeq with 60 bp reads covering the CDR3, read from J toward V. Turning to the authors' computational methods: Raw reads were preprocessed to remove errors, and CDR3 was defined according to IMGT conventions as the region from the conserved cysteine to phenylalanine. To get clonality, Shannon entropy was normalized by log2 of the number of productive unique TCRs and the result was subtracted from 1. Whether each scalp clone was CD4 or CD8 was inferred by checking scalp TCRbeta sequences against the CD4 and CD8 repertoires from sorted blood. TCRdb mirrors the immuneACCESS table, restricted to in-frame sequences. Some clones are absent from its copies; in checked studies, under half trace to an unresolved V gene, and the reason for the others is unknown. Clone size and the V and J calls come from that table; the DNA yielded D and trimming. For this sample, more than 250,000 clones appear and none is a singleton. The top ten hold 1.2% of the sample.

Pooled mouse cutaneous lymph node cells were stained for CD4, CD8alpha, NKG2D, NKG2ACE and other markers, then sorted on a BD Influx. Sequencing was done on a sample of CD4+ T cells sorted from a lymph node. The TCR comes from a C3H/HeJ mouse with alopecia areata. For this strain, the MHC haplotype is H2-k. This receptor chain uses TRBV19 and TRBJ1-1; TRBD1 might be the D gene, on 6 matching bases. The sequenced CDR3 bases are TGTGCCAGCAGGCGACAGGCAAACACA. It encodes CASRRQANT. The full CDR3 protein reads CASRRQANTEVFF.